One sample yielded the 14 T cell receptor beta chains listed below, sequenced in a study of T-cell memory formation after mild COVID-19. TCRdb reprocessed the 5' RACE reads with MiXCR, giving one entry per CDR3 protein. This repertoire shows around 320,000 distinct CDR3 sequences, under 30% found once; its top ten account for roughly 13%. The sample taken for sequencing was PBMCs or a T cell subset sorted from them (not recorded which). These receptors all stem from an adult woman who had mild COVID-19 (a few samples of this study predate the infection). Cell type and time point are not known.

The CDR3 loop reads CSATLSGIRAADYEQYF. The CDR3 coding sequence is TGCAGTGCTACCCTTAGCGGCATAAGGGCCGCGGACTACGAGCAGTACTTC. The V call is TRBV20-1, the J call TRBJ2-7; D possibly corresponds to TRBD2 (6 bases). Germline-derived CDR1 and CDR2 are DFQATT and SNEGSKA (reference sequence). This CDR3 contains 17 residues. Between the trimmed V and J ends, which lost 4 bases and 3 bases, there was a span of 25 bases.

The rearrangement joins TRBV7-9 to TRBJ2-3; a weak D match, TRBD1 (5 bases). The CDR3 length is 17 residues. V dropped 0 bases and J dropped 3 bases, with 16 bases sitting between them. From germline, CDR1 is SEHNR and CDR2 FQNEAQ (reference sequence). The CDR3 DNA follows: TGTGCCAGCAGCTTAGCGAAGGTCAGGGAAGCGACAGATACGCAGTATTTT. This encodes CASSLAKVREATDTQYF.

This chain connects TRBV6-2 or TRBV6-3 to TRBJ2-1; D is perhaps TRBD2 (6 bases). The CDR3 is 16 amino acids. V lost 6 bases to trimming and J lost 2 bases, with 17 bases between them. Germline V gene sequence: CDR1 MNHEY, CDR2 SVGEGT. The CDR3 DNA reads TGTGCCAGCAGCATCACCCGGGACTCTGCCTACAATGAGCAGTTCTTC. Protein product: CASSITRDSAYNEQFF.

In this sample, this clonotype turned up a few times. The DNA of the CDR3 is TGTGCCAGCAGTCCTCCCGCGGACAGAAACGAGCAGTACTTC. Translating it yields CASSPPADRNEQYF. The rearrangement joins TRBV12-3 or TRBV12-4 to TRBJ2-7, with a possible D match to TRBD1 (6 bases). This CDR3 has 14 residues. V shed 5 bases and J shed 5 bases, with 16 bases lying between them.

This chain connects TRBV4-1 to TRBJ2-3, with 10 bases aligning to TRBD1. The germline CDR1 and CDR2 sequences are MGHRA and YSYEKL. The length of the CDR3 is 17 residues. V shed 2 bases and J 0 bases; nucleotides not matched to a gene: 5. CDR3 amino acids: CASSQPGTGDSTDTQYF. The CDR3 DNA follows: TGCGCCAGCAGCCAACCGGGGACAGGGGATAGCACAGATACGCAGTATTTT.

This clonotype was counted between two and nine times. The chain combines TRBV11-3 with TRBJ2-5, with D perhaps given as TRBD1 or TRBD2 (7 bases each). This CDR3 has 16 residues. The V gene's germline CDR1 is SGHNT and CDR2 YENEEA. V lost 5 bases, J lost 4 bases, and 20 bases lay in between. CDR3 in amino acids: CASSPGAVRGGETQYF. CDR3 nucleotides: TGTGCCAGCAGCCCTGGAGCGGTCAGGGGGGGAGAGACCCAGTACTTC.

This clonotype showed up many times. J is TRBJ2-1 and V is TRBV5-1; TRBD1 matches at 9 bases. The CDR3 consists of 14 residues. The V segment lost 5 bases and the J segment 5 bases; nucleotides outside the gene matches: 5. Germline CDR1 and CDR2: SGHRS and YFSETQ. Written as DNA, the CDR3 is TGCGCCAGCAGAGCGGGACAGGGTAACAATGAGCAGTTCTTC. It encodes CASRAGQGNNEQFF.

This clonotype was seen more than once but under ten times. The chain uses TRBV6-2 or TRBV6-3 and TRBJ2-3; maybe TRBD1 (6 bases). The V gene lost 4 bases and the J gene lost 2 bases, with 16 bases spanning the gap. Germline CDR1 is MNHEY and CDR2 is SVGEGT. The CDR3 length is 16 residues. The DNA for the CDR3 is TGTGCCAGCAGTTTATCAGGGGAATTCGCCACAGATACGCAGTATTTT. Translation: CASSLSGEFATDTQYF.

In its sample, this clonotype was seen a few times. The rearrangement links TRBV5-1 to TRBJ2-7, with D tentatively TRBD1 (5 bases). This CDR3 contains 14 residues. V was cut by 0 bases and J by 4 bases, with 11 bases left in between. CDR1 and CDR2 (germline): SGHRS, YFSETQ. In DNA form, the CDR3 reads TGCGCCAGCAGCTTGGGACAGCCGATGTACGAGCAGTACTTC. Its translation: CASSLGQPMYEQYF. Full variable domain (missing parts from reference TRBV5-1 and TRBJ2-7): KAGVTQTPRYLIKTRGQQVTLSCSPISGHRSVSWYQQTPGQGLQFLFEYFSETQRNKGNFPGRFSGRQFSNSRSEMNVSTLELGDSALYLCASSLGQPMYEQYFGPGTRLTVT.

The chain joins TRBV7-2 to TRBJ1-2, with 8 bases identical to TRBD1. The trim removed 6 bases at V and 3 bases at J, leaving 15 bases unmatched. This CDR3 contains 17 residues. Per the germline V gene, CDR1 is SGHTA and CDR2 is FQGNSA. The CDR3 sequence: CASSPRLETGEHYGYTF. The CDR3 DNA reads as TGTGCCAGCAGTCCACGGTTGGAGACAGGGGAGCACTATGGCTACACCTTC.

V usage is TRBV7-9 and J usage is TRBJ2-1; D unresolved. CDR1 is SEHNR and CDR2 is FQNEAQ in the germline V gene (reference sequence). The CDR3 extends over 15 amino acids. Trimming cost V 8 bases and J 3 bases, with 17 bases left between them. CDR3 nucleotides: TGTGCCAGCGAGTCCCCTATTCAAGTCTACAATGAGCAGTTCTTC. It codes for CASESPIQVYNEQFF.

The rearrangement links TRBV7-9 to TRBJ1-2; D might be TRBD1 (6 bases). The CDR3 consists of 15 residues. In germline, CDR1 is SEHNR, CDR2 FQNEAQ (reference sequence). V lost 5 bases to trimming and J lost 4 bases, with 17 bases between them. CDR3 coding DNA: TGTGCCAGCAGCCCCGATAAAACAGGGTCCTATGGCTACACCTTC. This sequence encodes CASSPDKTGSYGYTF.

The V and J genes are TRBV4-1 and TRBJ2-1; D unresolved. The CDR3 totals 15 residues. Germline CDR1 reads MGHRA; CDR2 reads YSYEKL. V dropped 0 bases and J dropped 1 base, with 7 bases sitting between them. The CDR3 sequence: CASSQDLESYNEQFF. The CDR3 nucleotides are TGCGCCAGCAGCCAAGATCTAGAATCCTACAATGAGCAGTTCTTC.

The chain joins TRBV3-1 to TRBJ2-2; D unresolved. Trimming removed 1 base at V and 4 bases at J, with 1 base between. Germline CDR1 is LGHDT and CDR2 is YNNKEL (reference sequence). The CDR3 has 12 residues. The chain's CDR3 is CASSQATGELFF. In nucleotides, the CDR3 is TGTGCCAGCAGCCAAGCCACCGGGGAGCTGTTTTTT.